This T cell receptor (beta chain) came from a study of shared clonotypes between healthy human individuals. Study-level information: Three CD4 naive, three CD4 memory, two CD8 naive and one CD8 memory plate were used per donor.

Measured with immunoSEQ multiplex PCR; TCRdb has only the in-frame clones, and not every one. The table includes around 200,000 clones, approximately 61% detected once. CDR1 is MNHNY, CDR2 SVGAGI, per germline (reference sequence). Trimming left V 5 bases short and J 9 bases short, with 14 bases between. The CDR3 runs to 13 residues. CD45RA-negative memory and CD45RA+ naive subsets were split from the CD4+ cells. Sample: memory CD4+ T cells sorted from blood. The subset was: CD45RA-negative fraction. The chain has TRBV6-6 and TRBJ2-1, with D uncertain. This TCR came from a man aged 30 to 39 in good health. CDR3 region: CASSATLVSEQFF. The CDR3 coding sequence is TGTGCCAGCAGTGCGACCCTAGTTAGTGAGCAGTTCTTC.